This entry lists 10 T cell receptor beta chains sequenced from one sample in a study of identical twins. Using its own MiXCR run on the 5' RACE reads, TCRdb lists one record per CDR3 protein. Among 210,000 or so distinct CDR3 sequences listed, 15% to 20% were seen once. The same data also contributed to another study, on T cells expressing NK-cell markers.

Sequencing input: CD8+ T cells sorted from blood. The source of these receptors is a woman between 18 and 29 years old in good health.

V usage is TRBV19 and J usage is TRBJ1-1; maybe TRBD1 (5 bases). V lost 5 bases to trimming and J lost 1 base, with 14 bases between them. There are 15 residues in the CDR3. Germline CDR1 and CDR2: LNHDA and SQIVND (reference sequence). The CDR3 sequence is CASSPPGSWNTEAFF. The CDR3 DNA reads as TGTGCCAGTAGTCCGCCAGGGAGTTGGAACACTGAAGCTTTCTTT. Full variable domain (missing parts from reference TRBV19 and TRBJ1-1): DGGITQSPKYLFRKEGQNVTLSCEQNLNHDAMYWYRQDPGQGLRLIYYSQIVNDFQKGDIAEGYSVSREKKESFPLTVTSAQKNPTAFYLCASSPPGSWNTEAFFGQGTRLTVV.

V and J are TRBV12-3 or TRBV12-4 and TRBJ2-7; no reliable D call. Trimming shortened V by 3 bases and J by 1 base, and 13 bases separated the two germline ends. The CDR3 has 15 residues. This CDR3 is CASSFSLTPSYEQYF. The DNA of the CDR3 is TGTGCCAGCAGTTTTAGCCTTACTCCTTCCTACGAGCAGTACTTC.

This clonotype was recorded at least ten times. This CDR3 reads CATSDSGSTGELFF. In nucleotides, the CDR3 is TGTGCCACCAGTGATAGCGGGAGCACCGGGGAGCTGTTTTTT. The J gene is TRBJ2-2, the V gene TRBV24-1, with 8 bases that match TRBD2. The CDR3 is 14 residues long. The V and J ends lost 3 bases and 4 bases, in that order; junction bases with no gene match: 0. In germline, CDR1 is KGHDR, CDR2 SFDVKD.

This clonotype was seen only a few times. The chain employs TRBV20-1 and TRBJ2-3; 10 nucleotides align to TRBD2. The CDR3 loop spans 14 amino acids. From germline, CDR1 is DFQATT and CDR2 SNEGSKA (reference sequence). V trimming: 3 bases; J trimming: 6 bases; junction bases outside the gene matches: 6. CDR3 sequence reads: CSARNLAGEDTQYF. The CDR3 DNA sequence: TGCAGTGCTAGGAACCTAGCGGGAGAGGATACGCAGTATTTT.

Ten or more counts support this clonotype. In DNA form, the CDR3 reads TGTGCCAGCAGCCCTAGCACAGATACGCAGTATTTT. It yields the protein CASSPSTDTQYF. V and J are TRBV27 and TRBJ2-3; D gene uncertain. The V end was cut by 6 bases, the J end by 0 bases, with 4 bases between. From germline, CDR1 is MNHEY and CDR2 SMNVEV (reference sequence). This CDR3 has 12 residues.

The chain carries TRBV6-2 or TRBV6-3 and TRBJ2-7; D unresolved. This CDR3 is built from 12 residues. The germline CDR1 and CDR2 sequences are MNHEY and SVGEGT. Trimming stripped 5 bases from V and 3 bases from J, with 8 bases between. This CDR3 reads CASSTSLYEQYF. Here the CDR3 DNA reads TGTGCCAGCAGTACCTCCCTCTACGAGCAGTACTTC.

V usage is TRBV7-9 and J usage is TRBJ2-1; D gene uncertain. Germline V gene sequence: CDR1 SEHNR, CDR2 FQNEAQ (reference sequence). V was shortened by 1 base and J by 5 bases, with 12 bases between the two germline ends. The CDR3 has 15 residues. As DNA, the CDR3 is TGTGCCAGCAGCTTAGTAACAACTGGCCACAATGAGCAGTTCTTC. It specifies CASSLVTTGHNEQFF.

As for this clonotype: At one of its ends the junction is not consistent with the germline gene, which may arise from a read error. The CDR3, as DNA: TGTGCCAGCAATACCCACAGGGGGAAGAACACCGAAGCTTTCTTT. Amino acids: CASNTHRGKNTEAFF. The rearrangement uses TRBV7-9 and TRBJ1-1; 8 bases agree with TRBD1. CDR1 is SEHNR and CDR2 is FQNEAQ in the germline V gene (reference sequence). CDR3 length: 15 amino acids.

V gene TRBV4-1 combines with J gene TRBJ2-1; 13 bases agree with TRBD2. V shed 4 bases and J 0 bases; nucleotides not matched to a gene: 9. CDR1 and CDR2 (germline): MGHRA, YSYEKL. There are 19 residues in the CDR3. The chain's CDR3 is CASSPRTSGGASSYNEQFF. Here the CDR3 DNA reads TGCGCCAGCAGCCCCCGGACTAGCGGGGGCGCAAGCTCCTACAATGAGCAGTTCTTC.

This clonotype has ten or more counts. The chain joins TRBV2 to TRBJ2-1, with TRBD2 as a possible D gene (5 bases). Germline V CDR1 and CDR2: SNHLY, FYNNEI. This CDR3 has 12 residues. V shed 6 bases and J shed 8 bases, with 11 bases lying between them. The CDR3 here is CASRSAGDEQFF. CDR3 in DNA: TGTGCCAGCAGATCCGCCGGGGATGAGCAGTTCTTC.